Presented here are 15 T cell receptor beta chains from one specimen sequenced in a study of tumor and adjacent non-tumor tissue in lung cancer. The template was RNA from unsorted bulk tissue. Distant lung tissue was collected more than 3 cm away from the tumor edge. A modified ARM-PCR protocol with three rounds of nested PCR amplified TCRbeta. MiXCR was run by TCRdb on the multiplex PCR reads, yielding one entry per CDR3 protein. The sample consists of 60,000 to 80,000 distinct CDR3 sequences, 55% to 70% of them appearing once. The specimen was distant non-tumor lung tissue. The receptor set was obtained from a woman aged 45 to 65 with non-small cell lung cancer.

The chain uses TRBV11-2 and TRBJ2-7; TRBD2 matches 9 bases. The germline CDR1 and CDR2 sequences are SGHAT and FQNNGV. This CDR3 has 15 residues. This CDR3 reads CTNSRTNSGSYEQYF. The CDR3 coding sequence is TGTACCAACAGCCGCACAAATAGCGGGAGTTACGAGCAGTACTTC. Based on the CDR3 plus reference TRBV11-2 and TRBJ2-7, the full variable domain is EAGVAQSPRYKIIEKRQSVAFWCNPISGHATLYWYQQILGQGPKLLIQFQNNGVVDDSQLPKDRFSAERLKGVDSTLKIQPAKLEDSAVYLCTNSRTNSGSYEQYFGPGTRLTVT.

Details on this clonotype: A much larger clone lies a single base off, so this may be a read error. Because the CDR3 is missing its conserved closing phenylalanine or tryptophan, this is likely a read error. The chain joins TRBV5-6 to TRBJ2-3, with a tentative D call TRBD2 (6 bases). Trimming took off 4 bases at V and 0 bases at J, with 15 bases between the two ends. CDR3 size: 16 residues. Germline values: CDR1 SGHDT, CDR2 YYEEEE. Written as DNA, the CDR3 is TGTGCCAGCAGCGCCAGGACTAAAACTAGCACAGATACGCAGTATTCT. Protein: CASSARTKTSTDTQYS.

Regarding this clonotype: One end of the junction is discordant with germline, which a read error may explain. V usage is TRBV7-8 and J usage is TRBJ2-1; D ambiguous. Looked up from germline, CDR1 is SGHVS and CDR2 is FQNEAQ. The CDR3 covers 14 residues. The CDR3 coding sequence is TGTGTCAGCAGCGCCACCGCTCTGAACAATGAGCAGTTCTTC. It specifies CVSSATALNNEQFF.

On this clonotype itself: The final CDR3 position lacks the conserved phenylalanine or tryptophan, pointing to a likely read error. This sequence joins TRBV29-1 and TRBJ2-6; weak D call: TRBD2 (6 bases). Looked up from germline, CDR1 is SQVTM and CDR2 is ANQGSEA. CDR3 length: 16 residues. CDR3: CSVEDLGGDGAKVLTL. The CDR3 DNA follows: TGCAGCGTTGAAGATCTTGGAGGGGATGGGGCCAAGGTCCTGACTCTC.

As for this clonotype: Since a much larger clone is just one base distant, this may be a read error. The conserved closing phenylalanine or tryptophan is absent in this CDR3, likely reflecting a read error. V usage is TRBV6-1 and J usage is TRBJ1-1; possible D gene TRBD1, 6 bases. Germline assignment: CDR1 MNHNS and CDR2 SASEGT. The CDR3 totals 14 residues. Trimming pared 1 base from V and 1 base from J, leaving 7 bases between. The CDR3 nucleotides are TGTGCCAGCAGTGAAGAGGGGGGGAACACTGAAGCTTTCCTT. This sequence encodes CASSEEGGNTEAFL.

In this sample, this clonotype turned up many times. The chain couples TRBV6-2 or TRBV6-3 to TRBJ2-3; 7 bases align to TRBD1. CDR1 and CDR2 from the germline V gene are MNHEY and SVGEGT. The CDR3 is 14 residues long. V trimming: 6 bases; J trimming: 5 bases; junction bases outside the gene matches: 8. The CDR3 DNA reads TGTGCCAGCAGCAAAGGGACAGCTCAAGATACGCAGTATTTT. Its translation: CASSKGTAQDTQYF.

A few counts support this clonotype. At one end, the junction sequence differs from germline, possibly due to a read error. The chain recombines TRBV11-2 with TRBJ1-1; D unresolved. CDR3 length equals 13 residues. Germline V gives CDR1 SGHAT, CDR2 FQNNGV. This chain's CDR3 is CVSSLDSMTQAFF. CDR3 bases: TGTGTCAGCAGCTTAGATTCTATGACTCAAGCTTTCTTT.

Worth noting for this clonotype: At one end the junction does not follow the germline gene, possibly because of a read error. J is TRBJ2-1 and V is TRBV12-3 or TRBV12-4, with D uncertain. The CDR3 has 11 amino acids. CDR3 DNA sequence: TGTGCCGGCAGTTCGGCACCTGAGCAATTCTTC. Protein sequence: CAGSSAPEQFF.

About this clonotype itself: One end of the junction is discordant with germline, which a read error may explain. The chain couples TRBV11-2 to TRBJ2-7; no definite D call. The CDR3 has 15 amino acids. CDR1 is SGHAT, CDR2 FQNNGV, per germline. CDR3 residues: CASSFSPSRSNEQYF. In DNA form, the CDR3 reads TGTGCCAGCAGCTTTTCTCCGAGTCGCTCCAACGAGCAGTACTTC.

As regards this clonotype: This CDR3 is missing its conserved last phenylalanine or tryptophan, likely due to a read error. The rearrangement joins TRBV28 to TRBJ2-7; 11 bases match TRBD1. This CDR3 comprises 13 residues. Unmatched junction bases numbered 4, after V lost 6 bases and J lost 6 bases. Germline-derived CDR1 and CDR2 are MDHEN and SYDVKM. As DNA, the CDR3 is TGTGCCAGCAGAACCGGGACAGGGGGCGAGCAGTACTCC. It codes for CASRTGTGGEQYS.

On this clonotype: An end of the junction does not agree with germline; a read error may underlie this. The chain employs TRBV20-1 and TRBJ2-3, with D tentatively TRBD2 (5 bases). Germline V gene lookup returns CDR1 DFQATT and CDR2 SNEGSKA (reference sequence). The CDR3 contains 14 residues. The CDR3 DNA follows: TGCAGTGCCCTATCGGACCCTAGCATAGATATGCAGTATTTT. The encoded protein is CSALSDPSIDMQYF.

As for this clonotype: A read error may be the cause here, since a much bigger clone is one base away. The chain is built from TRBV6-2 or TRBV6-3 and TRBJ2-1; D uncertain. The CDR3 is 15 amino acids. Germline lookup yields CDR1 MNHEY and CDR2 SVGEGT. The CDR3 sequence is CASSSTPGSYNEQLF. CDR3 bases: TGTGCCAGCAGTTCGACACCAGGATCGTACAATGAGCAGCTCTTC.

Points on this clonotype: One end of the junction fails to match germline, which may point to a read error. The rearrangement joins TRBV4-1 to TRBJ2-2; D is unresolved. From germline, CDR1 is MGHRA and CDR2 YSYEKL. The CDR3 length is 14 residues. The CDR3: CASSQDGFTGELFF. Here the CDR3 DNA reads TGCGCCAGCAGTCAAGATGGGTTCACCGGGGAGCTGTTTTTT.

As to this clonotype: One base away lies a much larger clone, so this may be a sequencing read error. The CDR3 region is CAATQAVGTQYF. The DNA of the CDR3 is TGTGCCGCCACCCAGGCGGTGGGGACCCAGTACTTC. This chain joins TRBV6-1 and TRBJ2-5; D call uncertain. CDR3 length: 12 residues. V lost 11 bases, J lost 7 bases, and 17 bases lay in between. Germline V gives CDR1 MNHNS, CDR2 SASEGT.

There are a few counts of this clonotype. Since a much larger clone is just one base distant, this may be a read error. V usage is TRBV6-5 and J usage is TRBJ2-1; no definite D call. V lost 2 bases to trimming and J lost 0 bases, with 5 bases between them. The CDR3 sequence is 14 residues long. Germline assignment: CDR1 MNHEY and CDR2 SVGAGI. The CDR3 nucleotides are TGTGCCAGCAGTTACACTAACTCCTACAATGAGCAGTTCTTC. Its protein is CASSYTNSYNEQFF.